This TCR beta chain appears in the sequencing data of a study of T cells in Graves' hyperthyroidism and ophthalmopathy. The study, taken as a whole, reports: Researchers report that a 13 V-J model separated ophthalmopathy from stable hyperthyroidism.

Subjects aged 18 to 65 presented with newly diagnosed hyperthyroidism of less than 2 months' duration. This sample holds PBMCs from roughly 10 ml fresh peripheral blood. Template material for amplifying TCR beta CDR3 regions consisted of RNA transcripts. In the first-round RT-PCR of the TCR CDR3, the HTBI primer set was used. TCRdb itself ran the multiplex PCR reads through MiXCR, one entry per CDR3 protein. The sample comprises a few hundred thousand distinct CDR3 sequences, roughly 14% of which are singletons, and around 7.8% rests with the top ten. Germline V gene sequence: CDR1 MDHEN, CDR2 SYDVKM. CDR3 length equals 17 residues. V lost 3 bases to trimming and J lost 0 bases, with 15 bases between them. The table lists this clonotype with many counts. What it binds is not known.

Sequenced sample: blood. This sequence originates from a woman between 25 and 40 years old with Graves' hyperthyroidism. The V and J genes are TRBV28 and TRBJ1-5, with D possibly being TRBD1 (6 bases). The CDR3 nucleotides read TGTGCCAGCAGTTTCGCACAAAACAGGGTTAGCAATCAGCCCCAGCATTTT. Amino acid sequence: CASSFAQNRVSNQPQHF.